Following are 16 T cell receptor beta chains from one sample sequenced in a study of blood T cell repertoires in COVID-19. The assay was immunoSEQ multiplex PCR, and TCRdb's table has in-frame clones only and misses some. The repertoire has approximately 210,000 clones, 65% to 85% of them found once; the top ten carry 2.5% to 3%. Input material: peripheral blood. Receptors were obtained from a man aged 50 to 60 with active or convalescent COVID-19.

V gene TRBV25-1 combines with J gene TRBJ2-1; TRBD1 aligns across 9 bases. The germline gives CDR1 MGHDK, CDR2 SYGVNS. The J segment lost 7 bases and the V segment lost 4 bases, leaving 5 bases of the junction unmatched. The CDR3 extends over 14 amino acids. The CDR3 DNA is TGTGCCAGCAGTGTAACACAGGGGGCTAATGAGCAGTTCTTC. It yields the protein CASSVTQGANEQFF.

This clone was counted once. The chain recombines TRBV10-2 with TRBJ2-2; 7 bases agree with TRBD2. CDR3 length: 15 residues. The junction had 5 bases not matched to a gene; V was cut back by 3 bases and J by 4 bases. Per the germline V gene, CDR1 is WSHSY and CDR2 is SAAADI. This CDR3 reads CASSDGGSLTGELFF. The DNA of the CDR3 is TGCGCCAGCAGTGATGGCGGGAGCCTCACCGGGGAGCTGTTTTTT.

The chain recombines TRBV7-2 with TRBJ1-2; tentatively, D is TRBD1 (6 bases). The germline gives CDR1 SGHTA, CDR2 FQGNSA. The V end was cut by 5 bases, the J end by 0 bases, with 16 bases between. CDR3 length equals 16 residues. The CDR3 DNA reads as TGTGCCAGCAGCCCCAGGGGCAGCTATTCTAACTATGGCTACACCTTC. Translation gives CASSPRGSYSNYGYTF.

In DNA, the CDR3 is TGTGCCAGCTCACAGAGGGGGGGCGTTAATTCACCCCTCCACTTT. Translation gives CASSQRGGVNSPLHF. The genes are TRBV18 and TRBJ1-6; TRBD1 might be the D (6 bases). The germline gives CDR1 KGHSH, CDR2 LQKENI. There are 15 residues in the CDR3. V was clipped by 4 bases and J by 6 bases, with 13 bases between them.

This rearrangement joins TRBV7-9 to TRBJ1-2; tentatively, D is TRBD1 (6 bases). Trimming shortened V by 7 bases and J by 4 bases, and 10 bases separated the two germline ends. The CDR3 extends over 12 amino acids. CDR1 SEHNR and CDR2 FQNEAQ come from the germline V gene (reference sequence). The CDR3 bases are TGTGCCAGCACCCGAGGGGGCTATGGCTACACCTTC. It specifies CASTRGGYGYTF.

This chain connects TRBV6-5 to TRBJ1-2; tentatively, D is TRBD1 (5 bases). Germline values: CDR1 MNHEY, CDR2 SVGAGI. This CDR3 is built from 13 residues. Trimming left V 7 bases short and J 6 bases short, with 15 bases between. The CDR3 region has the DNA TGTGCCAGCACCCAAGGGGCGGCGGATGGCTACACCTTC. It is translated as CASTQGAADGYTF.

The J gene is TRBJ1-2, the V gene TRBV25-1, with a possible D match to TRBD1 (5 bases). V lost 6 bases to trimming and J lost 4 bases, with 15 bases between them. CDR1 and CDR2 (germline): MGHDK, SYGVNS. This CDR3 contains 14 residues. CDR3 coding DNA: TGTGCCAGCAGAACAAATGACCAGGGCTATGGCTACACCTTC. Amino acid sequence: CASRTNDQGYGYTF.

This sequence joins TRBV27 and TRBJ2-7; D is unresolved. CDR1 is MNHEY and CDR2 is SMNVEV in the germline V gene (reference sequence). V dropped 5 bases and J dropped 4 bases, with 18 bases sitting between them. The CDR3 totals 15 residues. The CDR3 sequence: CASSVSMATVYEQYF. In nucleotides, the CDR3 is TGTGCCAGCAGTGTCTCTATGGCGACTGTTTACGAGCAGTACTTC.

The rearrangement uses TRBV5-1 and TRBJ1-4; TRBD1 aligns across 7 bases. The CDR3 extends over 14 amino acids. Germline V gives CDR1 SGHRS, CDR2 YFSETQ. Losses at the gene ends were 3 bases for V and 6 bases for J; bases not matched to a gene: 5. CDR3 sequence: CASSSTGLDEKLFF. CDR3 bases: TGCGCCAGCAGCTCGACAGGGTTGGATGAAAAACTGTTTTTT.

The chain carries TRBV5-1 and TRBJ1-2, with TRBD1 as a possible D gene (6 bases). The CDR3 is 15 residues long. CDR1 is SGHRS, CDR2 YFSETQ, per germline. V was trimmed by 1 base and J by 6 bases, leaving 16 bases between them. As DNA, the CDR3 is TGCGCCAGCAGCTTGCGGGCAGGGGCGCTTGATGGCTACACCTTC. As protein: CASSLRAGALDGYTF. Filled out from reference TRBV5-1 and TRBJ1-2, the complete variable domain reads KAGVTQTPRYLIKTRGQQVTLSCSPISGHRSVSWYQQTPGQGLQFLFEYFSETQRNKGNFPGRFSGRQFSNSRSEMNVSTLELGDSALYLCASSLRAGALDGYTFGSGTRLTVV.

The chain employs TRBV2 and TRBJ2-2, with TRBD1 identical over 7 bases. The CDR3 totals 14 residues. Germline V gene sequence: CDR1 SNHLY, CDR2 FYNNEI. V was pared by 6 bases and J by 3 bases, with 4 bases of the junction left unmatched. The CDR3 loop is CASRGQIDTGELFF. CDR3 in DNA: TGTGCCAGCAGGGGACAGATAGACACCGGGGAGCTGTTTTTT.

The V call is TRBV10-1, the J call TRBJ2-7, with 8 nucleotides matching TRBD1. Germline V gene sequence: CDR1 WNHNN, CDR2 SYGVQD (reference sequence). The CDR3 loop spans 16 amino acids. Trimming took 0 bases from V and 3 from J; bases not matched to a gene: 7. Here the CDR3 DNA reads TGCGCCAGCAGTGAGTCGTTAGGGACAGGCGGCTACGAGCAGTACTTC. Protein sequence: CASSESLGTGGYEQYF.

This clone was detected only a few times. The rearrangement links TRBV12-5 to TRBJ1-2, with 8 positions matching TRBD1. V gave up 0 bases and J gave up 0 bases; unmatched junction bases: 9. CDR3 length: 18 residues. Germline lookup yields CDR1 LGHNT and CDR2 FRNRAP. In nucleotides, the CDR3 is TGTGCTAGTGGTTTGGTAGGGACAGGATTTTTAACTAACTATGGCTACACCTTC. This encodes CASGLVGTGFLTNYGYTF.

The chain employs TRBV5-1 and TRBJ2-7; 12 bases are shared with TRBD2. The junction had 3 bases not matched to a gene; V was cut back by 4 bases and J by 1 base. CDR3 length equals 15 residues. The germline V gene encodes CDR1 SGHRS and CDR2 YFSETQ. The CDR3 coding sequence is TGCGCCAGCAGCCTAGGACTAGCGGGGTCCTACGAGCAGTACTTC. It translates to CASSLGLAGSYEQYF. Full variable domain (rest looked up from reference TRBV5-1 and TRBJ2-7): KAGVTQTPRYLIKTRGQQVTLSCSPISGHRSVSWYQQTPGQGLQFLFEYFSETQRNKGNFPGRFSGRQFSNSRSEMNVSTLELGDSALYLCASSLGLAGSYEQYFGPGTRLTVT.

CDR3 nucleotides: TGTGCCACCAGCAGAGAGCAGGGGTTATTCTCCTACAATGAGCAGTTCTTC. It translates to CATSREQGLFSYNEQFF. The J gene is TRBJ2-1, the V gene TRBV15, with D maybe TRBD1 (6 bases). Germline-derived CDR1 and CDR2 are LNHNV and YYDKDF (reference sequence). V shed 0 bases and J shed 0 bases, with 12 bases lying between them. The CDR3 loop spans 17 amino acids.

V gene TRBV5-1 combines with J gene TRBJ2-3; 13 nucleotides line up with TRBD2. The CDR3 totals 16 residues. With 4 bases clipped from V and 4 bases from J, the junction kept 6 bases outside the gene matches. Germline assignment: CDR1 SGHRS and CDR2 YFSETQ. CDR3 in amino acids: CASSPGLAGKADTQYF. The CDR3 nucleotides read TGCGCCAGCAGCCCGGGACTAGCGGGGAAAGCAGATACGCAGTATTTT.